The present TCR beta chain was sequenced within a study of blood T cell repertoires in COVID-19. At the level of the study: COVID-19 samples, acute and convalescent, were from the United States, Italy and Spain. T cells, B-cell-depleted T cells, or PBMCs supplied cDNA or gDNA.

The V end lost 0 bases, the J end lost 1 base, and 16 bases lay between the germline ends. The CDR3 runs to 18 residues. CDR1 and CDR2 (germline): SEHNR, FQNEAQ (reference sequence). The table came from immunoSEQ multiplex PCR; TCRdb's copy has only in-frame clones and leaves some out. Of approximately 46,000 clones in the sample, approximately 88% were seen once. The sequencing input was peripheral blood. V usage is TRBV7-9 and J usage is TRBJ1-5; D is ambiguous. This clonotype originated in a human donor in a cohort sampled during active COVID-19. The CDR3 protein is CASSLAGFVVPSNQPQHF. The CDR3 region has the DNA TGTGCCAGCAGCTTAGCCGGGTTCGTTGTCCCAAGCAATCAGCCCCAGCATTTT.